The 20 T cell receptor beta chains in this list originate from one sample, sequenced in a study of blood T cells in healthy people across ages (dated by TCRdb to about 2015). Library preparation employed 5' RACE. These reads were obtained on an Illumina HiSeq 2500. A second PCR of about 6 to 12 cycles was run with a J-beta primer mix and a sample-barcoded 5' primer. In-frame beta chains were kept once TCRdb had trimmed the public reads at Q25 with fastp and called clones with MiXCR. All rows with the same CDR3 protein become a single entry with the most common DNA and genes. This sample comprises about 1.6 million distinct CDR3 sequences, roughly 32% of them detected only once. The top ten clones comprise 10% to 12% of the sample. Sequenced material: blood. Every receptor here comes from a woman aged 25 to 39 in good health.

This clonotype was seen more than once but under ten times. The CDR3 loop is CASSFAGMKDRPYEQYF. The CDR3 nucleotides read TGTGCCAGCAGTTTCGCGGGTATGAAAGACAGACCTTACGAGCAGTACTTC. The V call is TRBV28, the J call TRBJ2-7; D may match TRBD1 or TRBD2 (5 bases each). The CDR3 loop spans 17 amino acids. V lost 3 bases to trimming and J lost 4 bases, with 22 bases between them. Germline values: CDR1 MDHEN, CDR2 SYDVKM.

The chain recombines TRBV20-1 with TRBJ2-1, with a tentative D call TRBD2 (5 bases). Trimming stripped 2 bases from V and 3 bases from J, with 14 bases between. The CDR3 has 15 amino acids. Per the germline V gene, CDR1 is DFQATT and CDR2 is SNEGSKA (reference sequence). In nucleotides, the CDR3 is TGCAGTGCTAGATCGTCAACTAGGCGCTACAATGAGCAGTTCTTC. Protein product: CSARSSTRRYNEQFF.

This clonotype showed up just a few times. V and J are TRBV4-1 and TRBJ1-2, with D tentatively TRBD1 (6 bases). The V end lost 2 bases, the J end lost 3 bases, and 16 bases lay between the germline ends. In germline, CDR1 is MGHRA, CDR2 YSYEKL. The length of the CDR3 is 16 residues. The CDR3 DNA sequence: TGCGCCAGCAGCCAATCTCCGCCTCCAGGGGACTATGGCTACACCTTC. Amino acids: CASSQSPPPGDYGYTF.

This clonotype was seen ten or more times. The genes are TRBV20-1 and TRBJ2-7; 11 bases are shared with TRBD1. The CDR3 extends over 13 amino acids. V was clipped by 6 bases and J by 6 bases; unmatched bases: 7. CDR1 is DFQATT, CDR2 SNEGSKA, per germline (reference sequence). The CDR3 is CSARTGGYSEQYF. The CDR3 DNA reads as TGCAGTGCAAGGACAGGGGGCTATTCCGAGCAGTACTTC.

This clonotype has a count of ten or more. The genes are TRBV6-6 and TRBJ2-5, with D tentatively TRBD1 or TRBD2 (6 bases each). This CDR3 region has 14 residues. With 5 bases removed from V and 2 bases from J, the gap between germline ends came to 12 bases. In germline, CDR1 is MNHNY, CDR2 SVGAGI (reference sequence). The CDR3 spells CASSPEGGQETQYF. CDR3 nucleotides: TGTGCCAGCAGTCCGGAGGGGGGTCAAGAGACCCAGTACTTC.

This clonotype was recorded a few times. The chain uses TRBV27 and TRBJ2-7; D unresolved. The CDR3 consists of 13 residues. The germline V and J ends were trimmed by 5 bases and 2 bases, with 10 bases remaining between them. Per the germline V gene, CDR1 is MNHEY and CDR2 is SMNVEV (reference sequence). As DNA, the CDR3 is TGTGCCAGCAGTCCGACTCGACCCTACGAGCAGTACTTC. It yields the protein CASSPTRPYEQYF.

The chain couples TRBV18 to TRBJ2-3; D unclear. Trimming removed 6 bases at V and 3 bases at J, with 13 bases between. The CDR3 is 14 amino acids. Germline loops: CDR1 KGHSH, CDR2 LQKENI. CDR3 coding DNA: TGTGCCAGCTCTCCCGATATGAGGACAGATACGCAGTATTTT. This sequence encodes CASSPDMRTDTQYF.

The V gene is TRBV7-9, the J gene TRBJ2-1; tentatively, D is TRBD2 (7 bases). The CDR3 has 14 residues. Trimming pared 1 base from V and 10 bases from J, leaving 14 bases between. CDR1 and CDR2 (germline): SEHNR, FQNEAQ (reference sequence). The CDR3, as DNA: TGTGCCAGCAGCTTAGAGGGGGGGCGAGTAGAGCAGTTCTTC. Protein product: CASSLEGGRVEQFF.

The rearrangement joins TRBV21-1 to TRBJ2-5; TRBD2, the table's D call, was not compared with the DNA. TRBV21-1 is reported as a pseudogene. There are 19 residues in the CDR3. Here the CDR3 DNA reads TGTGCCAGCAGCAAATTCGAGGTTAGCGGGAGCTTAGACCAAGAGACCCAGTACTTC. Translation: CASSKFEVSGSLDQETQYF.

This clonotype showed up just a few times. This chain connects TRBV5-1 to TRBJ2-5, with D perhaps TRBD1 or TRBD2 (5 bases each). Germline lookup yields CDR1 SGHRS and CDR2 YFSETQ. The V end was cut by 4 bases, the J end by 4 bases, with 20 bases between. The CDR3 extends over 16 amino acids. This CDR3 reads CASSLGQIAGRETQYF. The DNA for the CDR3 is TGCGCCAGCAGCCTCGGCCAAATCGCAGGGAGAGAGACCCAGTACTTC.

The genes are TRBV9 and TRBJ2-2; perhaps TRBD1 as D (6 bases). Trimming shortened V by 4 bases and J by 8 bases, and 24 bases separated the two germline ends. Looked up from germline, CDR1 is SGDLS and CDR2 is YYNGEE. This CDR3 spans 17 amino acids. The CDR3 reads CASSTPKTTGQDGELFF. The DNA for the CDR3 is TGTGCCAGCAGCACTCCGAAGACTACAGGGCAGGATGGGGAGCTGTTTTTT.

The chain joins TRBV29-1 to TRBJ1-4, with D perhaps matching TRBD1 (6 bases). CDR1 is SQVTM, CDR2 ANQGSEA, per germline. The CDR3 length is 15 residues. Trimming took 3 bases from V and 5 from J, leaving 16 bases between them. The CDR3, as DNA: TGCAGCGTTGATGGGGGGCCGGGCTCAAATGAAAAACTGTTTTTT. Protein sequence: CSVDGGPGSNEKLFF.

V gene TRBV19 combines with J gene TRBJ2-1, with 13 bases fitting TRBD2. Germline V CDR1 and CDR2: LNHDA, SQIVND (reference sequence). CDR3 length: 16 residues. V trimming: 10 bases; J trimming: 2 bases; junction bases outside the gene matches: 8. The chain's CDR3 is CATRLAGGGTYNEQFF. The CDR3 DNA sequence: TGTGCCACCCGACTAGCGGGGGGAGGAACCTACAATGAGCAGTTCTTC.

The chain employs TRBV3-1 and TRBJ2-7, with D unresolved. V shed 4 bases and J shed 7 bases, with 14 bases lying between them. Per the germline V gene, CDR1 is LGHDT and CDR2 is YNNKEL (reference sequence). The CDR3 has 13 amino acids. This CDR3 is CASSLRGRFEQYF. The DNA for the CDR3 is TGTGCCAGCAGCCTAAGAGGTCGGTTTGAGCAGTACTTC.

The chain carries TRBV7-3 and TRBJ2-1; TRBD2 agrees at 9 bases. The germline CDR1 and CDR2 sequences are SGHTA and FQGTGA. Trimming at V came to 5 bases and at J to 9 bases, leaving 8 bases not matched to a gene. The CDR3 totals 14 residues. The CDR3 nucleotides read TGTGCCAGCAGCCTCGGACTAGCGCGGGCTGAGCAGTTCTTC. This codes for CASSLGLARAEQFF.

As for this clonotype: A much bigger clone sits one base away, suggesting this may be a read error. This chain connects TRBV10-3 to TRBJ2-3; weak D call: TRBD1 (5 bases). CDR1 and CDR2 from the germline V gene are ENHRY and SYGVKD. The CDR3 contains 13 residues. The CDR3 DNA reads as TGTGCCGTCAGGGCAGGGAGCACAGATACGCAGTATTTT. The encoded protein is CAVRAGSTDTQYF.

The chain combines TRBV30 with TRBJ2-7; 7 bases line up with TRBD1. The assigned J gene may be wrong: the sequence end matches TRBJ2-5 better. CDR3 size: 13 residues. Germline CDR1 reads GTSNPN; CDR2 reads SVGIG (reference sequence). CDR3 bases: TGTGCCTGGGTGACAGGGAGAGGGGAGACCCAGTACTTC. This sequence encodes CAWVTGRGETQYF.

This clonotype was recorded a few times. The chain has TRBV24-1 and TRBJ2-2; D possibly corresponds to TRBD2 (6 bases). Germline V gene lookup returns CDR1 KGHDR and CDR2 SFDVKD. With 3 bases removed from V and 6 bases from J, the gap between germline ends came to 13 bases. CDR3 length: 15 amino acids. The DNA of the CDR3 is TGTGCCACCAGTGATAGCAGGAGGGCCCCCGGGGAGCTGTTTTTT. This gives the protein CATSDSRRAPGELFF.

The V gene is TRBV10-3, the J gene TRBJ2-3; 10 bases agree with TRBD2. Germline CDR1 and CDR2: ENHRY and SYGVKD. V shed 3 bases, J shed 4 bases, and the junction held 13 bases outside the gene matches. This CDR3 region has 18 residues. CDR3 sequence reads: CAISESWASGSLADTQYF. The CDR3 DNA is TGTGCCATCAGTGAAAGCTGGGCTAGCGGGAGTCTTGCAGATACGCAGTATTTT.

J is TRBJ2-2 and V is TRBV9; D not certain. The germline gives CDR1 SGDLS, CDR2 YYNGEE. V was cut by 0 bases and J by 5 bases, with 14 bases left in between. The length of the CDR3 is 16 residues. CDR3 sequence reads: CASSVALGRRTGELFF. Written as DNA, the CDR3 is TGTGCCAGCAGCGTAGCTTTGGGAAGACGGACCGGGGAGCTGTTTTTT. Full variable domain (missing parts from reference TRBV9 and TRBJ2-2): DSGVTQTPKHLITATGQRVTLRCSPRSGDLSVYWYQQSLDQGLQFLIQYYNGEERAKGNILERFSAQQFPDLHSELNLSSLELGDSALYFCASSVALGRRTGELFFGEGSRLTVL.